One and the same sample provided the 28 T cell receptor beta chains below, sequenced in a study of shared clonotypes between healthy human individuals. Generated by immunoSEQ multiplex PCR, the TCRdb table keeps only in-frame clones and is missing some. Of over 750,000 clones listed, 90% to 97% were seen once; the top ten hold under 0.3%. Naive CD8 cells lacked CD45RO and underwent positive selection for CCR7, leaving out terminally differentiated effector memory CD45RA+ cells. Sequencing input: naive CD8+ T cells sorted from blood. These receptors were taken from a man aged 25-45 years in good health.

The chain combines TRBV29-1 with TRBJ2-1, with D possibly matching TRBD1 (6 bases). The CDR3 totals 12 residues. V lost 1 base and J lost 9, with 10 bases in between. CDR1 and CDR2 (germline): SQVTM, ANQGSEA. CDR3 coding DNA: TGCAGCGTTGAAGTACAGGGTGCTGAGCAGTTCTTC. Protein sequence: CSVEVQGAEQFF.

V usage is TRBV19 and J usage is TRBJ2-7; 10 positions agree with TRBD2. The CDR3 covers 15 residues. CDR1 is LNHDA and CDR2 is SQIVND in the germline V gene (reference sequence). V shed 4 bases, J shed 2 bases, and the junction held 5 bases outside the gene matches. The DNA for the CDR3 is TGTGCCAGTAGTAAGAGCGGGAGGGTAACCTACGAGCAGTACTTC. Its translation: CASSKSGRVTYEQYF.

The chain recombines TRBV28 with TRBJ2-7; D call uncertain. V was trimmed by 2 bases and J by 2 bases, leaving 13 bases between them. There are 15 residues in the CDR3. Germline loops: CDR1 MDHEN, CDR2 SYDVKM. CDR3 nucleotide sequence: TGTGCCAGCAGTTTAAGTTCCCACCCGACCTACGAGCAGTACTTC. Translating gives CASSLSSHPTYEQYF.

The rearrangement joins TRBV2 to TRBJ1-5, with D maybe TRBD1 (5 bases). The length of the CDR3 is 14 residues. Between the trimmed V and J ends, which lost 5 bases and 0 bases, there was a span of 8 bases. Germline V gene lookup returns CDR1 SNHLY and CDR2 FYNNEI. CDR3 sequence: CASSPDSSNQPQHF. Written as DNA, the CDR3 is TGTGCCAGCAGTCCAGACAGTAGCAATCAGCCCCAGCATTTT.

This clone was counted a few times. J is TRBJ2-7 and V is TRBV7-9, with 8 bases matching TRBD2. The length of the CDR3 is 14 residues. V lost 3 bases, J lost 4 bases, and 5 bases stayed unmatched. Germline lookup yields CDR1 SEHNR and CDR2 FQNEAQ (reference sequence). The CDR3 protein is CASSLELADYEQYF. For the CDR3, the DNA is TGTGCCAGCAGCTTGGAACTAGCGGATTACGAGCAGTACTTC.

The chain links TRBV5-1 to TRBJ2-3, with D possibly TRBD1 on 6 matching bases. The CDR3 sequence is 14 residues long. Germline assignment: CDR1 SGHRS and CDR2 YFSETQ. V shed 1 base and J shed 4 bases, with 10 bases lying between them. The CDR3 DNA reads as TGCGCCAGCAGCTTGTGGACAGCCCCAGATACGCAGTATTTT. This sequence encodes CASSLWTAPDTQYF.

The chain couples TRBV5-5 to TRBJ2-7; tentative D call: TRBD1 (5 bases). Germline CDR1 and CDR2: SGHKS and YYEKEE (reference sequence). This CDR3 comprises 13 residues. The V gene lost 5 bases and the J gene lost 1 base, with 10 bases spanning the gap. CDR3 region: CASRRTGSYEQYF. DNA for the CDR3: TGTGCCAGCAGACGTACAGGATCCTACGAGCAGTACTTC. The full variable domain, completed using reference TRBV5-5 and TRBJ2-7, is DAGVTQSPTHLIKTRGQQVTLRCSPISGHKSVSWYQQVLGQGPQFIFQYYEKEERGRGNFPDRFSARQFPNYSSELNVNALLLGDSALYLCASRRTGSYEQYFGPGTRLTVT.

The V and J genes are TRBV7-2 and TRBJ2-7; D uncertain. The length of the CDR3 is 16 residues. The germline gives CDR1 SGHTA, CDR2 FQGNSA. Trimming cost V 3 bases and J 2 bases, with 17 bases left between them. In nucleotides, the CDR3 is TGTGCCAGCAGCTTGAATATCCGAGGTAGTCCCTACGAGCAGTACTTC. Protein sequence: CASSLNIRGSPYEQYF.

The V and J genes are TRBV7-9 and TRBJ1-1; TRBD1 matches 7 bases. The CDR3 covers 17 residues. Trimming took 0 bases from V and 11 from J; bases not matched to a gene: 18. CDR1 SEHNR and CDR2 FQNEAQ come from the germline V gene (reference sequence). In DNA form, the CDR3 reads TGTGCCAGCAGCTTAGCCTGGCGGACAGGTCCCCGTAATGGGGCTTTCTTT. It is translated as CASSLAWRTGPRNGAFF.

The genes are TRBV29-1 and TRBJ1-3; 7 bases agree with TRBD1. Trimming at V came to 7 bases and at J to 3 bases, leaving 3 bases not matched to a gene. The CDR3 totals 12 residues. Per germline, CDR1 SQVTM and CDR2 ANQGSEA. The CDR3 sequence: CSGGTDGNTIYF. The DNA of the CDR3 is TGCAGCGGCGGGACAGATGGAAACACCATATATTTT.

The chain links TRBV23-1 to TRBJ2-5; 13 bases are shared with TRBD2. TRBV23-1 is filed as an ORF, its function uncertain. The V segment lost 3 bases and the J segment 0 bases; nucleotides outside the gene matches: 10. The CDR3 is made up of 19 amino acids. The CDR3 nucleotides are TGCGCCAGCAGTCACCCCGGGACTAGCGGGATAGAGTACCAAGAGACCCAGTACTTC. It codes for CASSHPGTSGIEYQETQYF.

CDR3 sequence (DNA): TGTGCCAGCAGCTTGGGGTCTAGCACAGATACGCAGTATTTT. Encoded protein: CASSLGSSTDTQYF. The rearrangement uses TRBV5-6 and TRBJ2-3; no reliable D call. The CDR3 spans 14 residues. V lost 0 bases to trimming and J lost 0 bases, with 5 bases between them. Per the germline V gene, CDR1 is SGHDT and CDR2 is YYEEEE.

The chain employs TRBV6-1 and TRBJ1-3; D call uncertain. The CDR3 is 14 amino acids. V was trimmed by 4 bases and J by 4 bases, leaving 11 bases between them. From germline, CDR1 is MNHNS and CDR2 SASEGT. CDR3 DNA sequence: TGTGCCAGCAGTGGGAAAGTCACGGGAAACACCATATATTTT. Amino acid sequence: CASSGKVTGNTIYF.

This clone was recorded only once. CDR3 sequence (DNA): TGTGCCAGCAGTTCCCCTACTAGCGGGCCCTCCTACAATGAGCAGTTCTTC. Translation gives CASSSPTSGPSYNEQFF. The chain recombines TRBV28 with TRBJ2-1, with TRBD2 matching 9 bases. The germline CDR1 and CDR2 sequences are MDHEN and SYDVKM. The trim removed 4 bases at V and 0 bases at J, leaving 7 bases unmatched. CDR3 length equals 17 residues.

The chain recombines TRBV5-1 with TRBJ2-2; the D is unclear. Trimming took 4 bases from V and 4 from J, leaving 11 bases between them. The CDR3 spans 14 residues. Germline CDR1 and CDR2: SGHRS and YFSETQ. The CDR3 DNA reads as TGCGCCAGCAGCCCGGCCCCGGGCACCGGGGAGCTGTTTTTT. This encodes CASSPAPGTGELFF.

The chain combines TRBV29-1 with TRBJ1-1, with TRBD1 matching 8 bases. The CDR3 runs to 19 residues. Germline trimming cut 0 bases from V and 0 bases from J; bases unmatched to any gene: 15. Per germline, CDR1 SQVTM and CDR2 ANQGSEA. CDR3 DNA: TGCAGCGTTGAAGACATTTCCGGGACAGGCTTATCCATGAACACTGAAGCTTTCTTT. Its translation is CSVEDISGTGLSMNTEAFF.

The V gene is TRBV7-9, the J gene TRBJ2-3; D unclear. Germline V lookup: CDR1 SEHNR, CDR2 FQNEAQ (reference sequence). Trimming removed 2 bases at V and 7 bases at J, with 7 bases between. The CDR3 covers 12 residues. CDR3 nucleotide sequence: TGTGCCAGCAGCTTATTACGGAATACGCAGTATTTT. Residues: CASSLLRNTQYF.

This chain uses TRBV9 with TRBJ2-7; D unclear. Germline-derived CDR1 and CDR2 are SGDLS and YYNGEE. This CDR3 contains 12 residues. V was clipped by 4 bases and J by 4 bases, with 9 bases between them. The CDR3 here is CASSNREYEQYF. CDR3 bases: TGTGCCAGCAGCAACCGAGAATACGAGCAGTACTTC. Using reference TRBV9 and TRBJ2-7 for the parts outside the CDR3, the full variable domain is DSGVTQTPKHLITATGQRVTLRCSPRSGDLSVYWYQQSLDQGLQFLIQYYNGEERAKGNILERFSAQQFPDLHSELNLSSLELGDSALYFCASSNREYEQYFGPGTRLTVT.

The genes are TRBV28 and TRBJ2-7; TRBD1 matches at 9 bases. The germline CDR1 and CDR2 sequences are MDHEN and SYDVKM. J was trimmed by 5 bases and V by 3 bases; bases with no gene match: 8. This CDR3 has 15 amino acids. The CDR3 nucleotides read TGTGCCAGCAGTTTGTTCCGGGACAGGGACCACGAGCAGTACTTC. This translates into CASSLFRDRDHEQYF.

The V call is TRBV18, the J call TRBJ2-2, with a tentative D call TRBD2 (6 bases). This CDR3 comprises 19 residues. With 3 bases removed from V and 0 bases from J, the gap between germline ends came to 20 bases. Germline-derived CDR1 and CDR2 are KGHSH and LQKENI. The CDR3: CASSPFEGYGRANTGELFF. Written as DNA, the CDR3 is TGTGCCAGCTCACCTTTCGAGGGGTACGGGAGAGCGAACACCGGGGAGCTGTTTTTT.

The rearrangement joins TRBV7-7 to TRBJ2-1, with 11 bases matching TRBD2. CDR3 size: 16 residues. The V gene end was trimmed by 1 base and the J gene end by 5 bases; junction bases not matched to a gene: 4. Germline V gives CDR1 SSHAT, CDR2 FNYEAQ (reference sequence). CDR3 coding DNA: TGTGCCAGCAGCTTAGAACTAGCGGGAGCCCACAATGAGCAGTTCTTC. It is translated as CASSLELAGAHNEQFF.

J is TRBJ2-7 and V is TRBV7-9, with 11 bases fitting TRBD1. Germline V lookup: CDR1 SEHNR, CDR2 FQNEAQ (reference sequence). V lost 5 bases to trimming and J lost 6 bases; unmatched junction nucleotides: 12. This CDR3 is 16 amino acids long. DNA for the CDR3: TGTGCCAGCAGCACCCGGACAGGGGGCCCAGTAGTCGAGCAGTACTTC. The encoded protein is CASSTRTGGPVVEQYF. The complete variable domain, with remaining parts taken from reference TRBV7-9 and TRBJ2-7, reads DTGVSQNPRHKITKRGQNVTFRCDPISEHNRLYWYRQTLGQGPEFLTYFQNEAQLEKSRLLSDRFSAERPKGSFSTLEIQRTEQGDSAMYLCASSTRTGGPVVEQYFGPGTRLTVT.

The CDR3 DNA reads TGCAGCGTTGAAATCGCAGGACAGGGGACTGAAGCTTTCTTT. Translation gives CSVEIAGQGTEAFF. This chain joins TRBV29-1 and TRBJ1-1; 9 nucleotides align to TRBD1. The germline gives CDR1 SQVTM, CDR2 ANQGSEA. V shed 2 bases and J 5 bases; nucleotides not matched to a gene: 6. The CDR3 contains 14 residues.

The chain has TRBV4-2 and TRBJ2-5; 7 nucleotides match TRBD2. Germline CDR1 is LGHNA and CDR2 is YNFKEQ. The CDR3 covers 17 residues. The trim removed 0 bases at V and 0 bases at J, leaving 7 bases unmatched. The CDR3 region is CASSQEGPGGYQETQYF. CDR3 coding DNA: TGTGCCAGCAGCCAAGAAGGGCCGGGAGGTTACCAAGAGACCCAGTACTTC.

This clone came up once. The chain employs TRBV6-1 and TRBJ1-3; the D is unclear. Germline lookup yields CDR1 MNHNS and CDR2 SASEGT. Trimming left V 4 bases short and J 1 base short, with 8 bases between. The CDR3 runs to 14 residues. The CDR3 DNA reads as TGTGCCAGCAGTGTATCAGTGTCTGGAAACACCATATATTTT. It encodes CASSVSVSGNTIYF.

This clone appeared a single time. The rearrangement joins TRBV4-1 to TRBJ2-7; D gene uncertain. The germline V gene encodes CDR1 MGHRA and CDR2 YSYEKL. V lost 3 bases to trimming and J lost 4 bases, with 16 bases between them. This CDR3 comprises 15 residues. CDR3 residues: CASSHRAISQYEQYF. Written as DNA, the CDR3 is TGCGCCAGCAGCCATAGGGCAATTTCTCAGTACGAGCAGTACTTC.

The chain combines TRBV2 with TRBJ2-7, with 7 positions matching TRBD1. J lost 4 bases, V lost 4 bases, and 7 bases had no gene match. The CDR3 consists of 14 residues. Germline CDR1 SNHLY, CDR2 FYNNEI. The CDR3 reads CASSGPDRAYEQYF. The CDR3 region has the DNA TGTGCCAGCAGTGGCCCCGACAGGGCATACGAGCAGTACTTC.

V is TRBV11-1 and J is TRBJ2-2, with a possible D match to TRBD1 (5 bases). This CDR3 comprises 15 residues. The V end was cut by 6 bases, the J end by 0 bases, with 11 bases between. Germline loops: CDR1 SGHAT, CDR2 FQDESV (reference sequence). Here the CDR3 reads CASRNEGANTGELFF. Written as DNA, the CDR3 is TGTGCCAGCAGGAATGAAGGGGCGAACACCGGGGAGCTGTTTTTT.